This is a list of T cell receptor beta chains from one sample in a study of multiple sclerosis patients with progressive multifocal leukoencephalopathy. Data came from immunoSEQ multiplex PCR; TCRdb stores just in-frame clones and leaves some out. Among fewer than 35,000 clones listed, approximately 90% were seen once. Material for sequencing was PBMCs. These receptors originate from a human donor with multiple sclerosis. Both conserved end residues are part of each CDR3. D genes are given only for firm matches. Size tells how often a clone was seen (once, few, many) or the class of an expanded clone, and some rows leave it out.

v_call: TRBV5-1; clone_size: .; j_call: TRBJ2-1; d_call: TRBD2; cdr3_length: 17; cdr3_aa: CASSLAGREGLSNEQFF; cdr3_nt: TGCGCCAGCAGCTTGGCCGGGCGGGAGGGCCTATCAAATGAGCAGTTCTTC
v_call: TRBV7-2; clone_size: .; j_call: TRBJ1-2; d_call: TRBD1; cdr3_length: 14; cdr3_aa: CASTPTGQVYGYTF; cdr3_nt: TGTGCCAGCACCCCTACGGGACAGGTCTATGGCTACACCTTC
v_call: TRBV29-1; clone_size: .; j_call: TRBJ1-2; d_call: .; cdr3_length: 13; cdr3_aa: CSVPVWTSYGYTF; cdr3_nt: TGCAGCGTCCCGGTCTGGACATCCTATGGCTACACCTTC
v_call: TRBV19; clone_size: .; j_call: TRBJ1-5; d_call: .; cdr3_length: 16; cdr3_aa: CASSIIEGRGNQPQHF; cdr3_nt: TGTGCCAGTAGTATAATAGAGGGCCGGGGCAATCAGCCCCAGCATTTT
v_call: TRBV5-1; clone_size: .; j_call: TRBJ1-1; d_call: TRBD1; cdr3_length: 14; cdr3_aa: CASSPGTVNTEAFF; cdr3_nt: TGCGCCAGCAGCCCAGGGACAGTGAACACTGAAGCTTTCTTT
v_call: TRBV6-1; clone_size: .; j_call: TRBJ2-2; d_call: .; cdr3_length: 15; cdr3_aa: CATPRTGINTGELFF; cdr3_nt: TGTGCCACCCCCCGTACCGGAATAAACACCGGGGAGCTGTTTTTT
v_call: TRBV19; clone_size: once; j_call: TRBJ1-5; d_call: .; cdr3_length: 19; cdr3_aa: CASSMGILGRGGGNQPQHF; cdr3_nt: TGTGCCAGTAGTATGGGCATCCTCGGGCGGGGTGGAGGCAATCAGCCCCAGCATTTT
v_call: TRBV11-2; clone_size: .; j_call: TRBJ1-1; d_call: .; cdr3_length: 13; cdr3_aa: CASSLDRRTEAFF; cdr3_nt: TGTGCCAGCAGCTTAGACAGGAGGACTGAAGCTTTCTTT
v_call: TRBV4-1; clone_size: .; j_call: TRBJ2-1; d_call: TRBD2; cdr3_length: 16; cdr3_aa: CASSQVVLAGGDEQFF; cdr3_nt: TGCGCCAGCAGCCAGGTCGTGCTAGCGGGGGGGGATGAGCAGTTCTTC
v_call: TRBV28; clone_size: once; j_call: TRBJ1-4; d_call: TRBD1; cdr3_length: 15; cdr3_aa: CASGITGGRGQKLFF; cdr3_nt: TGTGCCAGCGGCATTACAGGGGGAAGAGGACAAAAACTGTTTTTT
v_call: TRBV27; clone_size: .; j_call: TRBJ2-1; d_call: TRBD2; cdr3_length: 15; cdr3_aa: CASTAGTSGANEQFF; cdr3_nt: TGTGCCAGTACCGCCGGGACTAGCGGGGCCAATGAGCAGTTCTTC
v_call: TRBV14; clone_size: .; j_call: TRBJ2-1; d_call: .; cdr3_length: 14; cdr3_aa: CASSPWADSGTLFF; cdr3_nt: TGTGCCAGCAGCCCGTGGGCCGATAGCGGTACTCTGTTCTTC
v_call: TRBV4-3; clone_size: .; j_call: TRBJ2-2; d_call: TRBD2; cdr3_length: 14; cdr3_aa: CASSHQREAGELFF; cdr3_nt: TGCGCCAGCAGCCACCAGCGGGAAGCCGGGGAGCTGTTTTTT
v_call: TRBV27; clone_size: once; j_call: TRBJ2-7; d_call: .; cdr3_length: 13; cdr3_aa: CATRDPLSYEQYF; cdr3_nt: TGTGCCACCCGGGACCCCCTCTCCTACGAGCAGTACTTC
v_call: TRBV7-8; clone_size: .; j_call: TRBJ1-3; d_call: TRBD1; cdr3_length: 15; cdr3_aa: CASSADRVPGNTIYF; cdr3_nt: TGTGCCAGCAGCGCCGACAGGGTTCCTGGAAACACCATATATTTT
v_call: TRBV5-1; clone_size: .; j_call: TRBJ1-3; d_call: .; cdr3_length: 13; cdr3_aa: CASSLVPGNTIYF; cdr3_nt: TGCGCCAGCAGCTTGGTTCCGGGAAACACCATATATTTT
v_call: TRBV18; clone_size: .; j_call: TRBJ1-6; d_call: TRBD1; cdr3_length: 15; cdr3_aa: CASSPPGQPGSPLHF; cdr3_nt: TGTGCCAGCTCACCACCGGGACAGCCAGGCTCACCCCTCCACTTT
v_call: TRBV13; clone_size: .; j_call: TRBJ2-7; d_call: TRBD2; cdr3_length: 16; cdr3_aa: CASSLEALAGANEQYF; cdr3_nt: TGTGCCAGCAGCTTAGAGGCCCTAGCGGGAGCCAACGAGCAGTACTTC
v_call: TRBV29-1; clone_size: .; j_call: TRBJ2-3; d_call: .; cdr3_length: 16; cdr3_aa: CSVAREVGRTTDTQYF; cdr3_nt: TGCAGCGTTGCCCGAGAAGTCGGGCGCACGACAGATACGCAGTATTTT
v_call: TRBV5-8; clone_size: .; j_call: TRBJ2-7; d_call: .; cdr3_length: 15; cdr3_aa: CASSQDLDSSYEQYF; cdr3_nt: TGTGCCAGCAGCCAAGATCTGGACAGCTCCTACGAGCAGTACTTC
v_call: TRBV5-1; clone_size: .; j_call: TRBJ2-1; d_call: .; cdr3_length: 13; cdr3_aa: CASSTGTHNEQFF; cdr3_nt: TGCGCCAGCAGCACCGGGACTCACAACGAGCAGTTCTTC
v_call: TRBV6-1; clone_size: .; j_call: TRBJ1-5; d_call: .; cdr3_length: 14; cdr3_aa: CASKTGGSNQPQHF; cdr3_nt: TGTGCCAGCAAAACCGGGGGAAGCAATCAGCCCCAGCATTTT
v_call: TRBV5-6; clone_size: once; j_call: TRBJ2-1; d_call: TRBD2; cdr3_length: 17; cdr3_aa: CASSFVSAGLLPNEQFF; cdr3_nt: TGTGCCAGCAGCTTTGTTTCAGCGGGACTTCTTCCGAATGAGCAGTTCTTC
v_call: TRBV7-2; clone_size: .; j_call: TRBJ1-2; d_call: .; cdr3_length: 17; cdr3_aa: CASSLAGTQGGNYGYTF; cdr3_nt: TGTGCCAGCAGCTTAGCGGGGACCCAGGGTGGGAACTATGGCTACACCTTC
v_call: TRBV6-6; clone_size: .; j_call: TRBJ1-1; d_call: .; cdr3_length: 14; cdr3_aa: CASRGGQGNTEAFF; cdr3_nt: TGTGCCAGCAGAGGCGGGCAGGGGAACACTGAAGCTTTCTTT
v_call: TRBV6-4; clone_size: .; j_call: TRBJ2-2; d_call: .; cdr3_length: 16; cdr3_aa: CASSLQGTKNTGELFF; cdr3_nt: TGTGCCAGCAGCCTACAAGGGACGAAGAACACCGGGGAGCTGTTTTTT
v_call: TRBV6-4; clone_size: .; j_call: TRBJ2-3; d_call: TRBD2; cdr3_length: 15; cdr3_aa: CASSDSSGSVDTQYF; cdr3_nt: TGTGCCAGCAGTGATAGTAGCGGGAGTGTAGATACGCAGTATTTT
v_call: TRBV7-9; clone_size: .; j_call: TRBJ2-5; d_call: TRBD1; cdr3_length: 14; cdr3_aa: CASSPGTGQETQYF; cdr3_nt: TGTGCCAGCAGCCCGGGGACAGGTCAAGAGACCCAGTACTTC
v_call: TRBV15; clone_size: .; j_call: TRBJ1-2; d_call: .; cdr3_length: 13; cdr3_aa: CATSKAKWNGYTF; cdr3_nt: TGTGCCACCAGCAAAGCCAAATGGAATGGCTACACCTTC
v_call: TRBV28; clone_size: .; j_call: TRBJ1-1; d_call: .; cdr3_length: 14; cdr3_aa: CASNLGKGNTEAFF; cdr3_nt: TGTGCCAGCAACCTAGGTAAGGGAAACACTGAAGCTTTCTTT
v_call: TRBV13; clone_size: .; j_call: TRBJ1-2; d_call: TRBD1; cdr3_length: 19; cdr3_aa: CASKDTTAGQDQANYGYTF; cdr3_nt: TGTGCCAGCAAGGATACGACGGCGGGACAGGACCAAGCTAACTATGGCTACACCTTC
v_call: TRBV11-2; clone_size: .; j_call: TRBJ1-5; d_call: .; cdr3_length: 17; cdr3_aa: CASSFNTGRGGNQPQHF; cdr3_nt: TGTGCCAGCAGCTTTAACACGGGCAGGGGTGGGAATCAGCCCCAGCATTTT
v_call: TRBV5-6; clone_size: .; j_call: TRBJ1-4; d_call: .; cdr3_length: 15; cdr3_aa: CASSLKIQGDEKLFF; cdr3_nt: TGTGCCAGCAGCTTGAAGATCCAGGGCGATGAAAAACTGTTTTTT
v_call: TRBV27; clone_size: once; j_call: TRBJ2-2; d_call: TRBD2; cdr3_length: 15; cdr3_aa: CASSLWREDAGELFF; cdr3_nt: TGTGCCAGCAGTTTATGGCGGGAGGACGCCGGGGAGCTGTTTTTT
v_call: TRBV21-1; clone_size: .; j_call: TRBJ1-1; d_call: .; cdr3_length: 17; cdr3_aa: CASSLSVATQFRTEAFF; cdr3_nt: TGTGCCAGCAGTCTAAGCGTAGCTACACAATTTCGCACTGAAGCTTTCTTT
v_call: TRBV29-1; clone_size: .; j_call: TRBJ1-3; d_call: .; cdr3_length: 11; cdr3_aa: CSVGTSNTIYF; cdr3_nt: TGCAGCGTGGGGACATCCAACACCATATATTTT